This T cell receptor (beta chain) comes out of a study of blood T cell repertoires in COVID-19. For the study at large: COVID-19 samples collected from the United States, Italy and Spain covered acute and convalescent phases. T cells, B-cell-depleted T cells, or PBMCs supplied cDNA or gDNA.

Profiled with immunoSEQ multiplex PCR; TCRdb holds only in-frame clones, not every one. The sample includes about 140,000 clones, around 86% of them seen just once. V was clipped by 4 bases and J by 0 bases; unmatched bases: 5. Germline V CDR1 and CDR2: SGHRS, YFSETQ. This CDR3 has 15 residues. The V call is TRBV5-1, the J call TRBJ2-3, with 7 bases identical to TRBD2. The sequenced sample consisted of peripheral blood. The receptor's source is an elderly woman with acute or convalescent COVID-19. CDR3 DNA: TGCGCCAGCAGCCCTGGGGGGGTAAGCACAGATACGCAGTATTTT. Its translation is CASSPGGVSTDTQYF.